The present T cell receptor beta chain was sequenced within a study of blood T cell repertoires in COVID-19. Study context: COVID-19 samples from acute and convalescent phases originated in the United States, Italy and Spain.

From germline, CDR1 is SGHTA and CDR2 FQGNSA. The V and J ends lost 5 bases and 2 bases respectively, with 15 bases between them. CDR3 length: 15 residues. Original data processing: Reference gene primer amplification in the assay estimated nucleated cell counts. Libraries were prepared by immunoSEQ multiplex PCR; TCRdb keeps only in-frame clonotypes and omits some of them. The V and J calls and clone size come from that table; D and trimming were worked out from the DNA. The data show about 41,000 clones, about 85% seen once. The chain links TRBV7-2 to TRBJ2-5, with a tentative D call TRBD1 (6 bases). Source material: peripheral blood. This receptor was identified in a woman over 75 with acute or convalescent COVID-19. Written as DNA, the CDR3 is TGTGCCAGCAGCCAGCACAGGGTGGGACAAGAGACCCAGTACTTC. Its protein product is CASSQHRVGQETQYF.